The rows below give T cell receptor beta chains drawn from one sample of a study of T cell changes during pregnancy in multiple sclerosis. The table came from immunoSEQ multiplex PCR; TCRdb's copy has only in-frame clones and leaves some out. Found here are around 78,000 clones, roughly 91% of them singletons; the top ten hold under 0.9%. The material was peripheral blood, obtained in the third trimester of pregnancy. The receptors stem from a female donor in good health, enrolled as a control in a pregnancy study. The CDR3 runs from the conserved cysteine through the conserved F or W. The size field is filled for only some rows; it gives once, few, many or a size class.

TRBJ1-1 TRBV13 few CASSRQGPITEAFF
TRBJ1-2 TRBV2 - CASSFRGQGGYTF
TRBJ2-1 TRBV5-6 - CASSPRTGGEYNEQFF
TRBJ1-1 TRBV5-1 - CASTDSALNTEAFF
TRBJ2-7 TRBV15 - CATSRDLVSSYEQYF
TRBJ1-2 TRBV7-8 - CASSLVYPQGIDGYTF
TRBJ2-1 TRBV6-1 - CASDPQDSSYNEQFF
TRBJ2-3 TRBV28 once CASSLIAELRPDTQYF
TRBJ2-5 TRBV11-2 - CASSFGTAQETQYF
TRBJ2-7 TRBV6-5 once CASRTGFTYEQYF
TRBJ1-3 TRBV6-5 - CASRQTGSGNTIYF
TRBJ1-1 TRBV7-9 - CASSHPRGLNTEAFF
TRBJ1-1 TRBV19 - CASSHRGWNTEAFF
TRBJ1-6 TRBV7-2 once CASSPGGQGRGSPLHF
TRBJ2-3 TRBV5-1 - CASSPPAGARGTDTQYF
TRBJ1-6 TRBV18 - CASSPDRGKGSPLHF
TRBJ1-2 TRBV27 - CASSRGQGDGYTF
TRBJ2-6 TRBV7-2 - CASSLDRGPSSGANVLTF
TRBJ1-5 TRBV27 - CASSSTGGEQPQHF
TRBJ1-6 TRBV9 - CASSAEQGNSPLHF
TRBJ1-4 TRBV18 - CASSPTGQEKLFF
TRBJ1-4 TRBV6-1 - CASSDGAKGDRGRGEKLFF
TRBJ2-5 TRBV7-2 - CASSLVVAGGRETQYF
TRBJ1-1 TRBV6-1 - CASSSRGNTEAFF
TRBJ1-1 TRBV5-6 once CASSLTTEAFF
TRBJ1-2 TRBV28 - CASGTGQGMHGYTF
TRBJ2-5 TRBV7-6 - CASSHQGSQETQYF
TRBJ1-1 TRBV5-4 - CASSLGDRDTEAFF
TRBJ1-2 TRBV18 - CASSTQGLDYTF
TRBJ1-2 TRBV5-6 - CASTLQNLPYGYTF
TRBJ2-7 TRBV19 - CASSRERGSSYEQYF
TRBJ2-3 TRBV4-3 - CASSQDRGGRATDTQYF
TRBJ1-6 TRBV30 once CAWSGGPYNSPLHF
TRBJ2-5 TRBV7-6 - CASSPQDRGSETQYF
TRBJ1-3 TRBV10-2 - CASRPIYQGGNTIYF
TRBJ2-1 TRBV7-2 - CASSPKTGTYNEQFF
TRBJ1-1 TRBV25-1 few CASSDYRTGRNTEAFF
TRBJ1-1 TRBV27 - CASSPPAGGPKPFQTAFF
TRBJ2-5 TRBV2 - CASTRGGQETQYF
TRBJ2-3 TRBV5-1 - CASSPFSGRAGDTQYF
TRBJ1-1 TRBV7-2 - CASSSGTLNTEAFF
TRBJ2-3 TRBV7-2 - CASSKRLAGTDTQYF
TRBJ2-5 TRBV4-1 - CASSPGLREETQYF
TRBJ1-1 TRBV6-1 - CASSQERGREAFF
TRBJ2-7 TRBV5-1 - CASSIEIRDEQYF
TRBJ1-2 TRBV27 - CASSPRTLNYGYTF
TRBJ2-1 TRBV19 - CASSSTSGGAVGEQFF
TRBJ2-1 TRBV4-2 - CASSHLSDGEAYNEQFF
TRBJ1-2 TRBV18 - CASSHDGTGTGSDGYTF
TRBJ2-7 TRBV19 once CASSDSGQLMHEQYF
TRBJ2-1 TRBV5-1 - CASRAWGDLYNEQFF